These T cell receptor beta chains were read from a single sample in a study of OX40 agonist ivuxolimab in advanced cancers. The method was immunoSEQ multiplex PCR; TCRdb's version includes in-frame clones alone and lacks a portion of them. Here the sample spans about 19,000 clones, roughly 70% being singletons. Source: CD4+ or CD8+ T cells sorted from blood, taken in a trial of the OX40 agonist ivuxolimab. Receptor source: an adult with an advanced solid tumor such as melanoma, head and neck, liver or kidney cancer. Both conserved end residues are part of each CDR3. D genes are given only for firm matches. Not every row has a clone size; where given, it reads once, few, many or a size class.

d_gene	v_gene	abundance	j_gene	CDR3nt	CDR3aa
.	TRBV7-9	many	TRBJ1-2	TGTGCCAGCAGCTCAGCCGCCTATGGCTACACCTTC	CASSSAAYGYTF
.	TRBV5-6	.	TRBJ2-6	TGTGCCAGCGGTGGACTATACAGCAGCTCTGGGGCCAACGTCCTGACTTTC	CASGGLYSSSGANVLTF
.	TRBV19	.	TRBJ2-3	TGTGCCAGTAGTATAGATGGGAGGTGGACAGATACGCAGTATTTT	CASSIDGRWTDTQYF
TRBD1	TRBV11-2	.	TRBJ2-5	TGTGCCAGCAGCTTCCGGGACAGGGGGCTGGGAGAGACCCAGTACTTC	CASSFRDRGLGETQYF
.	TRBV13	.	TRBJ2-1	TGTGCCAGCAGCTCAACTATTGGGGGAAATGAGCAGTTCTTC	CASSSTIGGNEQFF
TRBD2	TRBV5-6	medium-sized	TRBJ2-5	TGTGCCAGCAGCTTACTAGCGGGCCAAGAGACCCAGTACTTC	CASSLLAGQETQYF
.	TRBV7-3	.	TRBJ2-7	TGTGCCAGCAGCTTAGCAGGTCGGATCCACGAGCAGTACTTC	CASSLAGRIHEQYF
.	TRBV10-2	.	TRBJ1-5	TGCGCCAGCAAGGAGGGCGTAAATCAGCCCCAGCATTTT	CASKEGVNQPQHF
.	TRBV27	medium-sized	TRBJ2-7	TGTGCCAGCAGTTTATTTGGGCAGGGAGGATACGAGCAGTACTTC	CASSLFGQGGYEQYF
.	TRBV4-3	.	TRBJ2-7	TGCGCCAGCAGCCAAGAATTAGGGCTGCCCTACGAGCAGTACTTC	CASSQELGLPYEQYF
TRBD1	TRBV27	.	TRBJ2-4	TGTGCCAGCAGTTTAAGGACAGGGACGAACATTCAGTACTTC	CASSLRTGTNIQYF
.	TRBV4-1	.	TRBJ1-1	TGCGCCAGCAGCCAATTGGGAATCCGATTTGAAGCTTTCTTT	CASSQLGIRFEAFF
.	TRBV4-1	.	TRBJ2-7	TGTGCCAGCAGCCAACCCCCGGAAGGAGAGCAGTACTTC	CASSQPPEGEQYF
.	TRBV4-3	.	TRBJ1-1	TGCGCCAGCAGCCAAGATAGTAAGGCAGGTGAAGCTTTCTTT	CASSQDSKAGEAFF
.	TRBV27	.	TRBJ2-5	TGTGCCAGCAGTTTATCGGGGAAGAGGGAGACCCAGTACTTC	CASSLSGKRETQYF
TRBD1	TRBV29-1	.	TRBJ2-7	TGCAGCGTTCGAGGGACAGGGGGGATCTACGAGCAGTACTTC	CSVRGTGGIYEQYF
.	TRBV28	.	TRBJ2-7	TGTGCCAGCAATTCGCCGGGGTTGGACTACGAGCAGTACTTC	CASNSPGLDYEQYF
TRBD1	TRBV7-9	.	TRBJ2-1	TGTGCCAGCAGCTCATCCTCAGGGGACAGGGATGTTTATGAGCAGTTCTTC	CASSSSSGDRDVYEQFF
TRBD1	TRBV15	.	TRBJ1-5	TGTGCCACCAGCAGAGCAGACAGGGTGAGCCAGCCCCAGCATTTT	CATSRADRVSQPQHF
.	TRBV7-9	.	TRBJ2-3	TGTGCCAGCAGCTTAACGGGACGCGGCACAGATACGCAGTATTTT	CASSLTGRGTDTQYF
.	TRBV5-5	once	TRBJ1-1	TGTGCCAGCAGCTTGGCCTATGAAGCTTTCTTT	CASSLAYEAFF
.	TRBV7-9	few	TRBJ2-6	TGTGCCAGCAGCTTATCACGGGTCTCTGGGGCCAACGTCCTGACTTTC	CASSLSRVSGANVLTF
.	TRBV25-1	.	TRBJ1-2	TGTGCCAGCAGTGATCCTACCCTCAGGGGTGGCTACACCTTC	CASSDPTLRGGYTF
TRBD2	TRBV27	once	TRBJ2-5	TGTGCCAGCAGTTTGACTAGCGGGAGGGAAGAGACCCAGTACTTC	CASSLTSGREETQYF
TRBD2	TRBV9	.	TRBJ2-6	TGTGCCAGCAGCGTAGGGTGGGCAGCGGGGCCTCCTCAATCTGGGGCCAACGTCCTGACTTTC	CASSVGWAAGPPQSGANVLTF
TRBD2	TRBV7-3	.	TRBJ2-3	TGTGCCAGCAGCAGGCGGGGGGTTAGCACAGATACGCAGTATTTT	CASSRRGVSTDTQYF
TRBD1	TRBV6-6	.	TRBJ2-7	TGTGCCAGCAGTTCTTGGACAGGAGACGAGCAGTACTTC	CASSSWTGDEQYF
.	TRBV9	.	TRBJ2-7	TGTGCCAGCAGCGTAGCTCGCCAGGACGAGCAGTACTTC	CASSVARQDEQYF
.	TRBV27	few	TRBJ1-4	TGTGCCAGCAGTATCTCAACTAATGAAAAACTGTTTTTT	CASSISTNEKLFF
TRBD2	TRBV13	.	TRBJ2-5	TGTGCCAGCAGCTTATTAGCGGGAGATAAAGAGACCCAGTACTTC	CASSLLAGDKETQYF
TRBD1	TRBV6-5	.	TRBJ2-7	TGTGCCAGCACCCCCGGGACAGCCTCCTACGAGCAGTACTTC	CASTPGTASYEQYF
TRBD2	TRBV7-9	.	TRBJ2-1	TGTGCCAGCAGCTCCCCGGGACTAGCCTTTAATGAGCAGTTCTTC	CASSSPGLAFNEQFF
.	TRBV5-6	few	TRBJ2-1	TGTGCCAGCAGCTTGGCAGGCTCCTACAATGAGCAGTTCTTC	CASSLAGSYNEQFF
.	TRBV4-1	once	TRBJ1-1	TGCGCCAGCAGCCCGGGGGGAGAGAACACTGAAGCTTTCTTT	CASSPGGENTEAFF
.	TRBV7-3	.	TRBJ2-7	TGTGCCAGCAGTCTACTACTTCGTACCTACGAGCAGTACTTC	CASSLLLRTYEQYF
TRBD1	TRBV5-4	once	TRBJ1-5	TGTGCCAGCAGCTGGACGGGACAGACCTATCAGCCCCAGCATTTT	CASSWTGQTYQPQHF
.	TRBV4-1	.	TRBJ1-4	TGCGCCAGCAGCCAAGAAGAAAGGACTAATGAAAAACTGTTTTTT	CASSQEERTNEKLFF
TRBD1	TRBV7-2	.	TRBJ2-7	TGTGCCAGCAGCCCCCGGACAGGGCGGGCCTACGAGCAGTACTTC	CASSPRTGRAYEQYF
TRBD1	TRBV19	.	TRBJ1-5	TGTGCCAGTAGTATAGACGACAGGGCCAATCAGCCCCAGCATTTT	CASSIDDRANQPQHF
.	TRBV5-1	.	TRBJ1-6	TGCGCCAGCAGCTTGGTTTCCCCCGGGAGGGCAGGTAATTCACCCCTCCACTTT	CASSLVSPGRAGNSPLHF
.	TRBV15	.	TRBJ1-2	TGTGCCACCAGCAGAGTTGGGAACAGGGCCTATGGCTACACCTTC	CATSRVGNRAYGYTF
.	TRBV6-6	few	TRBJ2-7	TGTGCCAGCAGTAGCCTCTCCTACGAGCAGTACTTC	CASSSLSYEQYF